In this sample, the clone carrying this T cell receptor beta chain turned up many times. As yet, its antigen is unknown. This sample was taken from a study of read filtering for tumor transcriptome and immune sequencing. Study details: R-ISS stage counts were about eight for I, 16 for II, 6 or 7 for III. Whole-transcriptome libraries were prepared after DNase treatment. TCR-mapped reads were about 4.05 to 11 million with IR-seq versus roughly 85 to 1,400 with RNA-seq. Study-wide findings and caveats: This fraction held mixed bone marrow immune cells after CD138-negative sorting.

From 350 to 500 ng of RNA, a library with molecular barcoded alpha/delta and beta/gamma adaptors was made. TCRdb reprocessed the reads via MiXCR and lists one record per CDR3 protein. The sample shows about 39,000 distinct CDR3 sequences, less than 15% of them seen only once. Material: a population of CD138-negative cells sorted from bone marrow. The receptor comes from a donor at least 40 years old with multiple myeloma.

This chain's CDR3 is CASSFSRDTTSTDTQYF. The DNA of the CDR3 is TGCGCCAGCAGCTTCTCGCGGGACACCACAAGCACAGATACGCAGTATTTT. The gene calls are TRBV5-1 and TRBJ2-3; D is perhaps TRBD1 or TRBD2 (6 bases each). The CDR3 is 17 amino acids. Trimming left V 2 bases short and J 0 bases short, with 16 bases between. Germline V gene data show CDR1 as SGHRS and CDR2 as YFSETQ.